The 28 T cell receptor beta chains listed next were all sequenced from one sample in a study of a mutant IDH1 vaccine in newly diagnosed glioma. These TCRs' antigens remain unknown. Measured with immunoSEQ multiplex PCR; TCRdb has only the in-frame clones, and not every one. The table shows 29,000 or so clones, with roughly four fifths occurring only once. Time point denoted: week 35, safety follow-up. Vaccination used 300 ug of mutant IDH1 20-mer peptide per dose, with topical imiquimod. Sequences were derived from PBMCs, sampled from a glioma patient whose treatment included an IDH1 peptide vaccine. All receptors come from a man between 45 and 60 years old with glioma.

The chain's CDR3 is CASSIDSNYGYTF. The DNA of the CDR3 is TGTGCCAGTAGTATTGACAGCAACTATGGCTACACCTTC. The rearrangement uses TRBV19 and TRBJ1-2; TRBD1 is a possible D gene (5 bases). V shed 3 bases and J shed 2 bases, with 7 bases lying between them. The germline CDR1 and CDR2 sequences are LNHDA and SQIVND (reference sequence). CDR3 length: 13 amino acids.

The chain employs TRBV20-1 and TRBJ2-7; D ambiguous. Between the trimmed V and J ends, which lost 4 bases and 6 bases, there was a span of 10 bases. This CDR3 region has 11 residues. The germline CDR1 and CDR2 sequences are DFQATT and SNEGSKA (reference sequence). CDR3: CSATSVSEQYF. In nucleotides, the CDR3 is TGCAGTGCTACCTCAGTCTCCGAGCAGTACTTC.

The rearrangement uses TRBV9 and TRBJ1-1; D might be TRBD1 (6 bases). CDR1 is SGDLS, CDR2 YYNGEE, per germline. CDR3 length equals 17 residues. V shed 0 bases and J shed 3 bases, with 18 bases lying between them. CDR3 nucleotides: TGTGCCAGCAGCGTAGGATCGGGAGGGGGTAGGCACACTGAAGCTTTCTTT. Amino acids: CASSVGSGGGRHTEAFF.

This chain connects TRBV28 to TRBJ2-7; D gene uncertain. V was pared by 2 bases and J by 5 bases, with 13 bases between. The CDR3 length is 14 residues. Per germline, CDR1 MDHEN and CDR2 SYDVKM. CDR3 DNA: TGTGCCAGCAGTTTAGTAGTGGGGTTGCACGAGCAGTACTTC. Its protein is CASSLVVGLHEQYF. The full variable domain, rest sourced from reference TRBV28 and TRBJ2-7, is DVKVTQSSRYLVKRTGEKVFLECVQDMDHENMFWYRQDPGLGLRLIYFSYDVKMKEKGDIPEGYSVSREKKERFSLILESASTNQTSMYLCASSLVVGLHEQYFGPGTRLTVT.

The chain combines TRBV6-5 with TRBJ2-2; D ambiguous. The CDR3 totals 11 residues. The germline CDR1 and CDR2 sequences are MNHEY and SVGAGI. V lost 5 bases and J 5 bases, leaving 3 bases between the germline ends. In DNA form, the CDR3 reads TGTGCCAGCAGTCCTACCGGGGAGCTGTTTTTT. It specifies CASSPTGELFF.

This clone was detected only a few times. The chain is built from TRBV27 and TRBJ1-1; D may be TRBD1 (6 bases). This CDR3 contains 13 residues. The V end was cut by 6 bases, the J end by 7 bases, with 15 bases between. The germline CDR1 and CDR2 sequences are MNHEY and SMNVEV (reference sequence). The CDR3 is CASSYQGLGEAFF. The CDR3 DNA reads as TGTGCCAGCAGCTACCAGGGGCTTGGTGAAGCTTTCTTT.

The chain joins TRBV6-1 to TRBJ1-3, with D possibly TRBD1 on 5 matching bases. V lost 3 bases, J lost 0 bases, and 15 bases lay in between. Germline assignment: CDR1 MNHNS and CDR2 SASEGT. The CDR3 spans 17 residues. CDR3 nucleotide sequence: TGTGCCAGCAGTGAGGGGGTCGGACACCTCTCTGGAAACACCATATATTTT. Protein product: CASSEGVGHLSGNTIYF.

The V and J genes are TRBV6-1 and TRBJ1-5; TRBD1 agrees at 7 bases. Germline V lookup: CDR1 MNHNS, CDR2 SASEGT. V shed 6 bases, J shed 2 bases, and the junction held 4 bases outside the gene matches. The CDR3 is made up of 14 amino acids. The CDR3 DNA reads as TGTGCCAGCAGGCAAGGGACAGGCAATCAGCCCCAGCATTTT. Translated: CASRQGTGNQPQHF.

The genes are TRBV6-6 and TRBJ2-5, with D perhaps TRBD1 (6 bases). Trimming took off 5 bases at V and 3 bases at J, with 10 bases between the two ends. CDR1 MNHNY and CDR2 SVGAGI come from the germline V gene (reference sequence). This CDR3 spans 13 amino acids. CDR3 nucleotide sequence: TGTGCCAGCAGTGTCCGGACAGAAGAGACCCAGTACTTC. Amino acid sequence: CASSVRTEETQYF.

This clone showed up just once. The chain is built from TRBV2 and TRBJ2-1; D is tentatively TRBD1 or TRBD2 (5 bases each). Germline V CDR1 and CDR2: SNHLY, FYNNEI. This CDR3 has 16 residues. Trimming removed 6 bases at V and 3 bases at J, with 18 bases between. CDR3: CASSAPGPALYNEQFF. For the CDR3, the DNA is TGTGCCAGCAGCGCTCCGGGACCTGCCCTCTACAATGAGCAGTTCTTC.

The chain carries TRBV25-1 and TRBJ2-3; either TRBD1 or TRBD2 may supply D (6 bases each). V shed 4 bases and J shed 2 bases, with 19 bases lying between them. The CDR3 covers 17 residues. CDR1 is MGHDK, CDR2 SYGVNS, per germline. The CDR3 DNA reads TGTGCCAGCAGTGGGGGGGCCCCGGACCAACACACAGATACGCAGTATTTT. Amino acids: CASSGGAPDQHTDTQYF. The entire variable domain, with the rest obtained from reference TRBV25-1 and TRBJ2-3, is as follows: EADIYQTPRYLVIGTGKKITLECSQTMGHDKMYWYQQDPGMELHLIHYSYGVNSTEKGDLSSESTVSRIRTEHFPLTLESARPSHTSQYLCASSGGAPDQHTDTQYFGPGTRLTVL.

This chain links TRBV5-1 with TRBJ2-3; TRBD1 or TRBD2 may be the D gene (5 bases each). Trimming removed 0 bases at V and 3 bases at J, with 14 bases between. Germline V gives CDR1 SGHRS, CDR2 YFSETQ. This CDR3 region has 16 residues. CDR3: CASSLGDGAGTDTQYF. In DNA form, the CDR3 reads TGCGCCAGCAGCTTGGGGGACGGCGCAGGGACAGATACGCAGTATTTT.

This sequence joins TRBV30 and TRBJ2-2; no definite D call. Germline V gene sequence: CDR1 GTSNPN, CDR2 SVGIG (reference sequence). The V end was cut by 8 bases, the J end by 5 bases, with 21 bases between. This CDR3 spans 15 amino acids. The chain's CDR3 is CALDPQVSRTGELFF. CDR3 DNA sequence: TGTGCCCTGGATCCCCAGGTATCGAGGACCGGGGAGCTGTTTTTT.

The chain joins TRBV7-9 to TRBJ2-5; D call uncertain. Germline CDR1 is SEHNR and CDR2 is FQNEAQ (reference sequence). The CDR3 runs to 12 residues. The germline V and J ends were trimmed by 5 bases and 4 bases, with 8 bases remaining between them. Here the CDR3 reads CASSPDGETQYF. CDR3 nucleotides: TGTGCCAGCAGCCCGGATGGAGAGACCCAGTACTTC.

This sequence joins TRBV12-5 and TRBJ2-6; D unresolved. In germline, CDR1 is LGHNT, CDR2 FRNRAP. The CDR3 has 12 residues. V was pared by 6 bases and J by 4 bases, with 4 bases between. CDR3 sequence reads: CASGDGANVLTF. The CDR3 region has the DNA TGTGCTAGTGGAGACGGGGCCAACGTCCTGACTTTC.

CDR3 nucleotides: TGTGCCAGCAGCCGGGACAGGGACCAGCCCCAGCATTTT. It codes for CASSRDRDQPQHF. The chain uses TRBV6-5 and TRBJ1-5; 9 nucleotides align to TRBD1. Germline values: CDR1 MNHEY, CDR2 SVGAGI. This CDR3 is 13 amino acids long. V dropped 6 bases and J dropped 7; count of bases not matched to a gene: 4.

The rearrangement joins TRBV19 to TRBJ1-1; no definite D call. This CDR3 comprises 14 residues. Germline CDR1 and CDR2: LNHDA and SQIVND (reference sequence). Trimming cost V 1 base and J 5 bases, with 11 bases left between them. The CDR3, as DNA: TGTGCCAGTAGTATAGGGCCCGCTGGTACTGAAGCTTTCTTT. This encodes CASSIGPAGTEAFF.

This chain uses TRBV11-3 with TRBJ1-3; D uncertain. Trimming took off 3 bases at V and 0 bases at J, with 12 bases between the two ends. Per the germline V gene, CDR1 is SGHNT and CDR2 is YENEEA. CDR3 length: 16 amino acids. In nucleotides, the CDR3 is TGTGCCAGCAGCTTTCCCCGTGTTTCCTCTGGAAACACCATATATTTT. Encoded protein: CASSFPRVSSGNTIYF.

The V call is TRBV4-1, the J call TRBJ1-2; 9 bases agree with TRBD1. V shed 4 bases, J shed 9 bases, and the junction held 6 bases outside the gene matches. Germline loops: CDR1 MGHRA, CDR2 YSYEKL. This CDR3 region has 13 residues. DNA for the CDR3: TGCGCCAGCAGCCGGGACAGGGTAGAAAGCTACACCTTC. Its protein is CASSRDRVESYTF.

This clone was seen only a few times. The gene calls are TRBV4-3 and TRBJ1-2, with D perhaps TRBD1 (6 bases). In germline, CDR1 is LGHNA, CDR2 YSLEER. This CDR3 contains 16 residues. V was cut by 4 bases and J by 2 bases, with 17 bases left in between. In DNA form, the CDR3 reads TGCGCCAGCAGCCTGGACCGGGGGCGCGGGAACTATGGCTACACCTTC. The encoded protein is CASSLDRGRGNYGYTF.

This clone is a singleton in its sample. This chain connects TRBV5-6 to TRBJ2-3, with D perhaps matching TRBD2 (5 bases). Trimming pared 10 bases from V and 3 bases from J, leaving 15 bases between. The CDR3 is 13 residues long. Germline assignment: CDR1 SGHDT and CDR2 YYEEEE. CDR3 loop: CAGERRGTDTQYF. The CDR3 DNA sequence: TGTGCCGGGGAGAGGAGAGGAACAGATACGCAGTATTTT.

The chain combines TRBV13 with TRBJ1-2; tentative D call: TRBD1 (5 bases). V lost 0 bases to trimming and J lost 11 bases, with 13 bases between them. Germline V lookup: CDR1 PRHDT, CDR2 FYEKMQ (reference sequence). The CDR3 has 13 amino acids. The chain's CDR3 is CASSLGAGRGYTF. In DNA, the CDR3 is TGTGCCAGCAGCTTAGGAGCGGGGCGCGGTTACACCTTC. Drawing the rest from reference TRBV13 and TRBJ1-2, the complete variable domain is AAGVIQSPRHLIKEKRETATLKCYPIPRHDTVYWYQQGPGQDPQFLISFYEKMQSDKGSIPDRFSAQQFSDYHSELNMSSLELGDSALYFCASSLGAGRGYTFGSGTRLTVV.

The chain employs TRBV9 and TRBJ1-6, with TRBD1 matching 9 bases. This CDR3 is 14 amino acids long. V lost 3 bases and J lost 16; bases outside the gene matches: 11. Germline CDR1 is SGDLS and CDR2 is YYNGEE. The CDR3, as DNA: TGTGCCAGCAGCGATACAGGACAGGGGCAATTGCTCCACTTT. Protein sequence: CASSDTGQGQLLHF.

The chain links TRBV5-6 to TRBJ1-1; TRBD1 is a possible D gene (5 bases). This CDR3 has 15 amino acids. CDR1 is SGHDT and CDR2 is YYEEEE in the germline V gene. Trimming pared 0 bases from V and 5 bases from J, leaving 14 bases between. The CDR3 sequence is CASSLVVGGKTEAFF. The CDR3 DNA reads TGTGCCAGCAGCTTGGTGGTGGGGGGGAAGACTGAAGCTTTCTTT.

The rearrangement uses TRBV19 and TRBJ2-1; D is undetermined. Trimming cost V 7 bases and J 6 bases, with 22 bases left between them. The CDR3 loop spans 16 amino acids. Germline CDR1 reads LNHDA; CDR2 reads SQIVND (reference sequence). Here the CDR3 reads CASTQDLGSGINEQFF. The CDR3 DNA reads TGTGCCAGTACTCAGGACCTGGGCTCGGGCATCAATGAGCAGTTCTTC.

The CDR3 protein is CAWSGRQAELNTGELFF. CDR3 DNA sequence: TGTGCCTGGAGTGGCCGGCAGGCCGAACTCAACACCGGGGAGCTGTTTTTT. This sequence joins TRBV30 and TRBJ2-2, with no clear D. The germline CDR1 and CDR2 sequences are GTSNPN and SVGIG (reference sequence). The CDR3 consists of 17 residues. With 1 base removed from V and 2 bases from J, the gap between germline ends came to 17 bases.

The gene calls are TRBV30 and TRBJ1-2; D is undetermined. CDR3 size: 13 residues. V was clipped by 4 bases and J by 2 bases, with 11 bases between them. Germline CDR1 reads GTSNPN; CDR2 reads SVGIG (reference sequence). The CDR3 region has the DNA TGTGCCTGGAAACCGGAGGCCAACTATGGCTACACCTTC. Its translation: CAWKPEANYGYTF. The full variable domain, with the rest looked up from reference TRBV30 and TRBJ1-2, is SQTIHQWPATLVQPVGSPLSLECTVEGTSNPNLYWYRQAAGRGLQLLFYSVGIGQISSEVPQNLSASRPQDRQFILSSKKLLLSDSGFYLCAWKPEANYGYTFGSGTRLTVV.

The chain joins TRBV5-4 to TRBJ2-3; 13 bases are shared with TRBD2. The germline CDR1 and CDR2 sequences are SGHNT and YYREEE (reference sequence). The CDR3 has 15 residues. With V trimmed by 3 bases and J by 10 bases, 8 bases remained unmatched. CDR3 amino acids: CASSSRTSGSEPQYF. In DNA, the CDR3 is TGTGCCAGCAGCTCCAGGACTAGCGGGAGTGAGCCGCAGTATTTT.